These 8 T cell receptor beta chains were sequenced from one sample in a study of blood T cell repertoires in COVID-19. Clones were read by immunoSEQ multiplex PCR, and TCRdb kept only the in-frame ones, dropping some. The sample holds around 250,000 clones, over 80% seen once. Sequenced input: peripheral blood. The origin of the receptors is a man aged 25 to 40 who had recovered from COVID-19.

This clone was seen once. In DNA, the CDR3 is TGTGCCAGCAGCCCAACCGGGACTAGCGGGGATGGTACAGATACGCAGTATTTT. Translating it yields CASSPTGTSGDGTDTQYF. The chain couples TRBV4-2 to TRBJ2-3, with 13 bases matching TRBD2. The junction had 10 bases not matched to a gene; V was cut back by 4 bases and J by 3 bases. The CDR3 consists of 18 residues. The V gene's germline CDR1 is LGHNA and CDR2 YNFKEQ.

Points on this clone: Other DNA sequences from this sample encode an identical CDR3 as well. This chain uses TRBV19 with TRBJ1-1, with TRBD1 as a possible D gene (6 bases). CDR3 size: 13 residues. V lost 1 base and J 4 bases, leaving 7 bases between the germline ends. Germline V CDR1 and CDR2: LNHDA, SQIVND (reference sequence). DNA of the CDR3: TGTGCCAGTAGTATAGGGACAGCCACTGAAGCTTTCTTT. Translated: CASSIGTATEAFF.

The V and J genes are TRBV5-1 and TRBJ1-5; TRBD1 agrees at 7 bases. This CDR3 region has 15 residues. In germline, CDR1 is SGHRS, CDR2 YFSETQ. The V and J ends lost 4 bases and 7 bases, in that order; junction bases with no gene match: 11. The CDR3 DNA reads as TGCGCCAGCAGCCCTGGAACAGGGGTGGGACAGCCCCAGCATTTT. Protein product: CASSPGTGVGQPQHF.

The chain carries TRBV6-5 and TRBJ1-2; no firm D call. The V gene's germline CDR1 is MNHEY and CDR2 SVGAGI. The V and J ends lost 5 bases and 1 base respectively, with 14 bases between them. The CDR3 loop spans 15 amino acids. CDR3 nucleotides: TGTGCCAGCAGTACCGGCGGAGGGATTAACTATGGCTACACCTTC. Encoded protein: CASSTGGGINYGYTF.

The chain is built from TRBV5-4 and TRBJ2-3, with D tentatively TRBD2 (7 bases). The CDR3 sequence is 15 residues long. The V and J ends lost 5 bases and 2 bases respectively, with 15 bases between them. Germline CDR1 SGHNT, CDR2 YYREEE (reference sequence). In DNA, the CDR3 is TGTGCCAGCAGTCCGGGGGGCGGGGACACAGATACGCAGTATTTT. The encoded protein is CASSPGGGDTDTQYF.

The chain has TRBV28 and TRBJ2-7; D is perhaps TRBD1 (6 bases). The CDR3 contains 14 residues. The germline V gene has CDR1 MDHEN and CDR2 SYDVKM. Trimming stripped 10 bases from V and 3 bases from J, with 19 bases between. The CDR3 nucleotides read TGTGCCATCGCGACAGGACCACCTAACTACGAGCAGTACGTC. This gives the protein CAIATGPPNYEQYV.

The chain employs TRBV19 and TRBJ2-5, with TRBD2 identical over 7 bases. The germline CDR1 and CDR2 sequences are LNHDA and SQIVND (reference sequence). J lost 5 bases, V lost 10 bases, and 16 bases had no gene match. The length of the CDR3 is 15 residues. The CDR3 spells CATTIPGLKGETQYF. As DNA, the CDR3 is TGTGCCACTACCATACCGGGACTAAAGGGGGAGACCCAGTACTTC.

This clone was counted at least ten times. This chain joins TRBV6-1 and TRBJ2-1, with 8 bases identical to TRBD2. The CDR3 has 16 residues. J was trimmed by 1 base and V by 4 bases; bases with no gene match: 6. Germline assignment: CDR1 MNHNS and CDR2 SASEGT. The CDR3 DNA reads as TGTGCCAGCAGTGTATCGGGGGGGCTTTCCTACAATGAGCAGTTCTTC. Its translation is CASSVSGGLSYNEQFF.